This TCR beta chain originates from a study of shared clonotypes between healthy human individuals. The assay used deep level. Assay used: immunoSEQ multiplex PCR; TCRdb lists only in-frame clones, some missing. Of about 480,000 clones listed, about four fifths are singletons. Sequencing was performed on PBMCs. The sequence came from a woman aged 40 to 50 in good health. Some clones in this sample may be carry-over from other donors' samples.

DNA for the CDR3: TGTGCCTCCCGGGGACTAGCTGTCGAGCAGTACTTC. It yields the protein CASRGLAVEQYF. The chain employs TRBV6-1 and TRBJ2-7; 9 positions agree with TRBD2. V dropped 11 bases and J dropped 6; count of bases not matched to a gene: 8. Germline V gene lookup returns CDR1 MNHNS and CDR2 SASEGT. This CDR3 spans 12 amino acids.